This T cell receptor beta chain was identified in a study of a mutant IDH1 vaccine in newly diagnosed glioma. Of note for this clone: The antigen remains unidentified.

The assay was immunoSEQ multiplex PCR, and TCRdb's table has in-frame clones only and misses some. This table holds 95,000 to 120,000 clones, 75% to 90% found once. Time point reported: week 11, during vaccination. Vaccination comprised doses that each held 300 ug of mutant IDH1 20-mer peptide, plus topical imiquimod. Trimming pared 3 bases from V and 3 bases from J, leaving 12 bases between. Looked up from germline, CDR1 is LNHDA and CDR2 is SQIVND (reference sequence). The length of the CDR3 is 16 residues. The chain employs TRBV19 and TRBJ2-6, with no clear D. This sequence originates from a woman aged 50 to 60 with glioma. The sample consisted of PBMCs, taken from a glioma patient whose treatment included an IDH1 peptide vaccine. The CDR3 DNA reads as TGTGCCAGTAGTATCTGGGGTGATTATGGGGCCAACGTCCTGACTTTC. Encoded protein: CASSIWGDYGANVLTF.